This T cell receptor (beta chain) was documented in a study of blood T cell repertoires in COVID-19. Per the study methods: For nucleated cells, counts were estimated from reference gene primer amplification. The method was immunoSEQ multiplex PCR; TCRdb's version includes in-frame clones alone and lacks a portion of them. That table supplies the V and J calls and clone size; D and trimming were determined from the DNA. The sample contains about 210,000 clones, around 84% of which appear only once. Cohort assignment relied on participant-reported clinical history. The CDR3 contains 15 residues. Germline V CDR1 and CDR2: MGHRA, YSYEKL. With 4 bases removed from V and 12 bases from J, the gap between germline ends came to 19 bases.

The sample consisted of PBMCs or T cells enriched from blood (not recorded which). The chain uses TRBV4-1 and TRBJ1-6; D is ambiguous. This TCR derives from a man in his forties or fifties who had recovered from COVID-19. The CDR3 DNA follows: TGCGCCAGCAGCCCCTTTGGAGCGGAGTTAGGACCCCTCCACTTT. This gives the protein CASSPFGAELGPLHF.